A selection of T cell receptor beta chains follows, all from one sample in a study of blood T cell repertoires in COVID-19. The repertoire was sequenced with immunoSEQ multiplex PCR; TCRdb's copy has only in-frame clones and lacks some. This sample has hundreds of thousands of clones; approximately 79% occur once, and the top ten carry 4% to 4.5%. Material: peripheral blood. These receptors all stem from a woman aged 40 to 49 with active or convalescent COVID-19. Both conserved end residues are part of each CDR3. The D gene is left open where the match is weak. Clone sizes are given selectively: once, few, many, or a class where the clone is expanded.

j_call: TRBJ2-3
clone_size: -
d_call: TRBD2
v_call: TRBV15
cdr3_aa: CATSRLASGEPTDTQYF
cdr3_nt: TGTGCCACCAGCAGATTGGCTAGCGGGGAGCCCACAGATACGCAGTATTTT

j_call: TRBJ2-1
clone_size: -
d_call: TRBD2
v_call: TRBV9
cdr3_aa: CASSLEGLAEQFF
cdr3_nt: TGTGCCAGCAGCCTCGAGGGACTAGCGGAGCAGTTCTTC

j_call: TRBJ1-2
clone_size: -
d_call: -
v_call: TRBV27
cdr3_aa: CASKSGPMGYTF
cdr3_nt: TGTGCCAGCAAATCAGGGCCCATGGGCTACACCTTC

j_call: TRBJ1-1
clone_size: -
d_call: -
v_call: TRBV2
cdr3_aa: CASNRDTNTEAFF
cdr3_nt: TGTGCCAGTAACCGCGACACTAACACTGAAGCTTTCTTT

j_call: TRBJ2-3
clone_size: -
d_call: -
v_call: TRBV9
cdr3_aa: CASSINRETQYF
cdr3_nt: TGTGCCAGCAGCATCAACAGAGAAACGCAGTATTTT

j_call: TRBJ2-5
clone_size: once
d_call: TRBD2
v_call: TRBV5-1
cdr3_aa: CASSLSSGGRGETQYF
cdr3_nt: TGCGCCAGCAGTTTATCTAGCGGGGGGAGAGGTGAGACCCAGTACTTC

j_call: TRBJ2-3
clone_size: -
d_call: TRBD1
v_call: TRBV4-1
cdr3_aa: CASSQPGQGTSKRPDTQYF
cdr3_nt: TGCGCCAGCAGCCAGCCGGGACAGGGAACCTCAAAGCGCCCAGATACGCAGTATTTT

j_call: TRBJ1-2
clone_size: -
d_call: -
v_call: TRBV2
cdr3_aa: CASSRRAQGGGGYTF
cdr3_nt: TGTGCCAGCAGTAGACGGGCCCAGGGAGGAGGGGGCTACACCTTC

j_call: TRBJ2-2
clone_size: -
d_call: TRBD1
v_call: TRBV6-4
cdr3_aa: CASKIRTGTGELFF
cdr3_nt: TGTGCCAGCAAGATAAGGACAGGGACCGGGGAGCTGTTTTTT

j_call: TRBJ1-1
clone_size: -
d_call: -
v_call: TRBV5-1
cdr3_aa: CASSSGTLGGEAFF
cdr3_nt: TGCGCCAGCAGCTCCGGGACACTCGGCGGTGAAGCTTTCTTT

j_call: TRBJ2-5
clone_size: once
d_call: -
v_call: TRBV20-1
cdr3_aa: CSATPEETQYF
cdr3_nt: TGCAGTGCCACTCCCGAAGAGACCCAGTACTTC

j_call: TRBJ1-2
clone_size: -
d_call: -
v_call: TRBV29-1
cdr3_aa: CSVEDPNLGNGYTF
cdr3_nt: TGCAGCGTTGAAGATCCGAACCTAGGTAATGGCTACACCTTC

j_call: TRBJ1-1
clone_size: -
d_call: -
v_call: TRBV5-1
cdr3_aa: CASSLAGPRKNTEAFF
cdr3_nt: TGCGCCAGCAGCTTGGCGGGTCCGAGGAAGAACACTGAAGCTTTCTTT

j_call: TRBJ1-2
clone_size: -
d_call: TRBD1
v_call: TRBV30
cdr3_aa: CAWRQGRNYGYTF
cdr3_nt: TGTGCCTGGAGACAGGGGAGGAACTATGGCTACACCTTC

j_call: TRBJ2-1
clone_size: -
d_call: TRBD1
v_call: TRBV3-1/TRBV3-2
cdr3_aa: CASSLRDRGRPSEQFF
cdr3_nt: TGTGCCAGCAGCCTCCGGGACAGGGGGCGCCCCAGTGAGCAGTTCTTC

j_call: TRBJ2-5
clone_size: few
d_call: -
v_call: TRBV5-1
cdr3_aa: CASSLSGGPQETQYF
cdr3_nt: TGCGCCAGCAGCTTGTCGGGGGGCCCCCAAGAGACCCAGTACTTC

j_call: TRBJ1-2
clone_size: -
d_call: -
v_call: TRBV20-1
cdr3_aa: CSVLPLYGYTF
cdr3_nt: TGCAGTGTTCTTCCTCTCTATGGCTACACCTTC

j_call: TRBJ1-3
clone_size: -
d_call: -
v_call: TRBV1
cdr3_aa: CTSSRVPGPYARNTIYF
cdr3_nt: TGCACCAGCAGCCGCGTTCCAGGGCCCTATGCCAGAAACACCATATATTTT

j_call: TRBJ2-7
clone_size: -
d_call: -
v_call: TRBV15
cdr3_aa: CATSRDRGGGEQYF
cdr3_nt: TGTGCCACCAGCAGAGACAGGGGTGGAGGCGAGCAGTACTTC

j_call: TRBJ2-3
clone_size: -
d_call: -
v_call: TRBV5-4
cdr3_aa: CASSSPGIYTDTQYF
cdr3_nt: TGTGCCAGCAGCTCGCCCGGGATATACACAGATACGCAGTATTTT

j_call: TRBJ2-5
clone_size: -
d_call: TRBD2
v_call: TRBV5-4
cdr3_aa: CASSKGLAGGQQETQYF
cdr3_nt: TGTGCCAGCAGCAAGGGACTAGCGGGGGGCCAGCAAGAGACCCAGTACTTC

j_call: TRBJ2-3
clone_size: -
d_call: TRBD2
v_call: TRBV10-3
cdr3_aa: CAISESRLAADTQYF
cdr3_nt: TGTGCCATCAGTGAGTCCCGGCTAGCGGCAGATACGCAGTATTTT

j_call: TRBJ2-1
clone_size: -
d_call: TRBD1
v_call: TRBV28
cdr3_aa: CASSSPPSGQVGEQFF
cdr3_nt: TGTGCCAGCAGTTCCCCGCCCTCGGGACAGGTTGGGGAGCAGTTCTTC

j_call: TRBJ1-2
clone_size: -
d_call: -
v_call: TRBV19
cdr3_aa: CASSTWGGEIYGYTF
cdr3_nt: TGTGCCAGTAGCACCTGGGGCGGCGAGATCTATGGCTACACCTTC

j_call: TRBJ1-2
clone_size: few
d_call: -
v_call: TRBV6-5
cdr3_aa: CASSSRVYGYTF
cdr3_nt: TGTGCCAGCAGTTCCAGGGTCTATGGCTACACCTTC

j_call: TRBJ1-5
clone_size: -
d_call: TRBD1
v_call: TRBV19
cdr3_aa: CASMVGQGLPNQPQHF
cdr3_nt: TGTGCCAGTATGGTGGGACAGGGCCTTCCCAATCAGCCCCAGCATTTT

j_call: TRBJ2-1
clone_size: -
d_call: TRBD1
v_call: TRBV7-3
cdr3_aa: CASSLTGTAYNEQFF
cdr3_nt: TGTGCCAGCAGCTTAACGGGGACAGCCTACAATGAGCAGTTCTTC

j_call: TRBJ1-4
clone_size: -
d_call: -
v_call: TRBV2
cdr3_aa: CASSEREKLFF
cdr3_nt: TGTGCCAGCAGTGAGCGGGAAAAACTGTTTTTT

j_call: TRBJ1-5
clone_size: -
d_call: -
v_call: TRBV6-5
cdr3_aa: CASRTTGIQPQHF
cdr3_nt: TGTGCCAGCAGAACAACAGGGATTCAGCCCCAGCATTTT

j_call: TRBJ1-1
clone_size: few
d_call: -
v_call: TRBV2
cdr3_aa: CASKATIDTEAFF
cdr3_nt: TGTGCCAGCAAGGCCACTATAGACACTGAAGCTTTCTTT

j_call: TRBJ2-7
clone_size: -
d_call: -
v_call: TRBV6-5
cdr3_aa: CASSYRGFYEQYF
cdr3_nt: TGTGCCAGCAGTTATCGGGGGTTCTACGAGCAGTACTTC

j_call: TRBJ1-5
clone_size: -
d_call: -
v_call: TRBV24-1
cdr3_aa: CATRPAACQGSRKHRNQPQHF
cdr3_nt: TGTGCCACCAGGCCTGCCGCCTGTCAGGGTTCCAGGAAGCATCGCAATCAGCCCCAGCATTTT

j_call: TRBJ1-1
clone_size: -
d_call: TRBD1
v_call: TRBV18
cdr3_aa: CASSPGTGVLVTEAFF
cdr3_nt: TGTGCCAGCTCCCCCGGGACAGGAGTACTGGTCACTGAAGCTTTCTTT

j_call: TRBJ2-2
clone_size: -
d_call: -
v_call: TRBV7-3
cdr3_aa: CASSSGQPTNTGELFF
cdr3_nt: TGTGCCAGCAGCTCCGGACAGCCCACGAACACCGGGGAGCTGTTTTTT

j_call: TRBJ1-1
clone_size: -
d_call: -
v_call: TRBV7-6
cdr3_aa: CASSFTGLNTEAFF
cdr3_nt: TGTGCCAGCAGCTTCACAGGGTTGAACACTGAAGCTTTCTTT